A single sample is the source of the 19 T cell receptor beta chains below, sequenced in a study of shared clonotypes between healthy human individuals. The protocol was immunoSEQ multiplex PCR, while the TCRdb copy is restricted to in-frame clones and leaves out a portion. Of about 690,000 clones listed, 90% were seen once; the top ten hold 34%. Sequencing used memory CD8+ T cells from PBMCs. Subset specified: CD45RO+ cells pooled with CCR7-negative TemRA cells. All receptors come from a man between 18 and 29 years old in good health. Some clones in this sample may be carry-over from other donors' samples.

The CDR3 spells CASSFPAGEETDTQYF. Written as DNA, the CDR3 is TGTGCCAGCAGCTTTCCAGCGGGAGAGGAGACAGATACGCAGTATTTT. The chain uses TRBV7-6 and TRBJ2-3; TRBD2 matches 8 bases. This CDR3 region has 16 residues. Germline CDR1 SGHVS, CDR2 FNYEAQ. Trimming at V came to 3 bases and at J to 3 bases, leaving 8 bases not matched to a gene.

The chain joins TRBV11-3 to TRBJ2-1; a possible D gene is TRBD2 (6 bases). Trimming removed 3 bases from V and 0 bases from J, with 9 bases in between. Per germline, CDR1 SGHNT and CDR2 YENEEA. There are 15 residues in the CDR3. CDR3 region: CASSFGGSSYNEQFF. The CDR3 nucleotides are TGTGCCAGCAGCTTTGGGGGGAGCTCCTACAATGAGCAGTTCTTC.

This chain links TRBV29-1 with TRBJ2-7, with D perhaps being TRBD1 or TRBD2 (5 bases each). The V gene's germline CDR1 is SQVTM and CDR2 ANQGSEA. The CDR3 sequence is 13 residues long. Trimming took off 1 base at V and 4 bases at J, with 11 bases between the two ends. The CDR3 spells CSVEGGPQYEQYF. In DNA, the CDR3 is TGCAGCGTTGAAGGGGGACCCCAGTACGAGCAGTACTTC.

The chain joins TRBV4-1 to TRBJ2-3; D may be TRBD1 or TRBD2 (6 bases each). The CDR3 sequence is 15 residues long. Trimming took 1 base from V and 2 from J, leaving 10 bases between them. Germline CDR1 reads MGHRA; CDR2 reads YSYEKL. In DNA form, the CDR3 reads TGCGCCAGCAGCCAAGGGGGGGCGGACACAGATACGCAGTATTTT. Residues: CASSQGGADTDTQYF.

This chain joins TRBV11-1 and TRBJ2-7; D perhaps matches TRBD1 (6 bases). The CDR3 is 14 residues long. Between the trimmed V and J ends, which lost 3 bases and 2 bases, there was a span of 11 bases. Germline CDR1 is SGHAT and CDR2 is FQDESV (reference sequence). CDR3 DNA: TGTGCCAGCAGCTTGACAGGACCGGCCTACGAGCAGTACTTC. This translates into CASSLTGPAYEQYF.

CDR3 amino acids: CASSLDRKFSTDTQYF. In DNA, the CDR3 is TGTGCCAGCAGCTTAGACAGAAAGTTTAGCACAGATACGCAGTATTTT. The V call is TRBV7-3, the J call TRBJ2-3, with D possibly matching TRBD1 (5 bases). V was pared by 2 bases and J by 0 bases, with 12 bases between. The CDR3 has 16 amino acids. Germline loops: CDR1 SGHTA, CDR2 FQGTGA.

This clone was picked up one time. The CDR3 sequence: CASSLVGGFEQYF. The CDR3 region has the DNA TGTGCCAGCAGCCTTGTGGGGGGTTTCGAGCAGTACTTC. This chain uses TRBV9 with TRBJ2-7; TRBD2 is a possible D gene (6 bases). The germline gives CDR1 SGDLS, CDR2 YYNGEE. With 4 bases removed from V and 6 bases from J, the gap between germline ends came to 14 bases. The CDR3 spans 13 residues.

In this sample, this clone turned up once. This probably arose from a read error, given a far larger clone one base away. This rearrangement joins TRBV6-5 to TRBJ2-5; D gene ambiguous. The ends were cut back, 5 bases at V and 1 base at J, with 14 bases in the middle. The germline V gene has CDR1 MNHEY and CDR2 SVGAGI. This CDR3 has 15 residues. The CDR3 loop is CASSHSPAPQETQYF. In DNA form, the CDR3 reads TGTGCCAGCAGTCATTCCCCAGCTCCCCAAGAGACCCAGTACTTC.

The rearrangement uses TRBV4-1 and TRBJ2-4; no clear D gene. Germline V gene lookup returns CDR1 MGHRA and CDR2 YSYEKL. The CDR3 is made up of 16 amino acids. V shed 1 base and J shed 0 bases, with 10 bases lying between them. CDR3 DNA sequence: TGCGCCAGCAGCCAAGTCGTGGAAATAGCCAAAAACATTCAGTACTTC. This gives the protein CASSQVVEIAKNIQYF.

In this sample, this clone turned up a few times. The V call is TRBV5-1, the J call TRBJ1-2; 7 nucleotides agree with TRBD1. V dropped 0 bases and J dropped 6; count of bases not matched to a gene: 5. The CDR3 consists of 14 residues. The germline V gene has CDR1 SGHRS and CDR2 YFSETQ. This chain's CDR3 is CASSLERGLDGYTF. CDR3 in DNA: TGCGCCAGCAGCTTGGAAAGGGGGCTGGATGGCTACACCTTC.

The count of this clone is one. The chain uses TRBV19 and TRBJ2-7, with 7 bases fitting TRBD2. V trimming: 2 bases; J trimming: 2 bases; junction bases outside the gene matches: 6. The CDR3 totals 15 residues. Germline CDR1 reads LNHDA; CDR2 reads SQIVND (reference sequence). CDR3: CASSISGRGAYEQYF. CDR3 bases: TGTGCCAGTAGTATAAGTGGGAGGGGTGCCTACGAGCAGTACTTC.

This chain joins TRBV11-2 and TRBJ2-7; D may be TRBD2 (5 bases). Trimming pared 4 bases from V and 2 bases from J, leaving 12 bases between. CDR3 size: 14 residues. From germline, CDR1 is SGHAT and CDR2 FQNNGV. The CDR3 region is CASSSDPRAYEQYF. CDR3 nucleotides: TGTGCCAGCAGCTCCGACCCGCGGGCCTACGAGCAGTACTTC.

The chain is built from TRBV6-1 and TRBJ2-3, with 9 bases fitting TRBD2. Germline values: CDR1 MNHNS, CDR2 SASEGT. V gave up 4 bases and J gave up 3 bases; unmatched junction bases: 8. The CDR3 is 16 residues long. CDR3 protein: CASSGLAVEGTDTQYF. As DNA, the CDR3 is TGTGCCAGCAGTGGACTAGCGGTGGAGGGAACAGATACGCAGTATTTT.

The V gene is TRBV14, the J gene TRBJ2-5; D assignment may be TRBD1 or TRBD2 (5 bases each). The germline gives CDR1 SGHDN, CDR2 FVKESK. V dropped 0 bases and J dropped 3 bases, with 8 bases sitting between them. CDR3 length equals 14 residues. The CDR3 sequence: CASSQEVGEETQYF. CDR3 in DNA: TGTGCCAGCAGCCAAGAAGTGGGGGAAGAGACCCAGTACTTC. Variable domain in full (rest from reference TRBV14 and TRBJ2-5): EAGVTQFPSHSVIEKGQTVTLRCDPISGHDNLYWYRRVMGKEIKFLLHFVKESKQDESGMPNNRFLAERTGGTYSTLKVQPAELEDSGVYFCASSQEVGEETQYFGPGTRLLVL.

V and J are TRBV7-2 and TRBJ2-4; D ambiguous. The CDR3 spans 15 residues. The germline V gene encodes CDR1 SGHTA and CDR2 FQGNSA. Trimming pared 0 bases from V and 0 bases from J, leaving 6 bases between. Written as DNA, the CDR3 is TGTGCCAGCAGCTTAGCAGTCCCAGCCAAAAACATTCAGTACTTC. It encodes CASSLAVPAKNIQYF.

This clone was seen only once. This chain's CDR3 is CASGVWDSLGNEQFF. DNA of the CDR3: TGCGCCAGCGGGGTTTGGGACTCCTTGGGCAATGAGCAGTTCTTC. The gene calls are TRBV4-1 and TRBJ2-1; perhaps TRBD2 as D (6 bases). V lost 8 bases, J lost 6 bases, and 20 bases lay in between. The CDR3 covers 15 residues. From germline, CDR1 is MGHRA and CDR2 YSYEKL.

About this clone itself: Other DNA sequences within the sample encode an identical CDR3. CDR3: CASSSTGYEQYF. The DNA for the CDR3 is TGTGCCAGCAGTTCCACCGGGTACGAGCAGTACTTC. This chain uses TRBV27 with TRBJ2-7; D is unclear. The CDR3 length is 12 residues. Trimming took off 4 bases at V and 4 bases at J, with 8 bases between the two ends. Germline CDR1 reads MNHEY; CDR2 reads SMNVEV (reference sequence).

J is TRBJ2-7 and V is TRBV6-5, with D possibly TRBD2 on 6 matching bases. V gave up 5 bases and J gave up 3 bases, with 14 bases separating them. CDR1 and CDR2 from the germline V gene are MNHEY and SVGAGI. The CDR3 has 14 residues. CDR3 residues: CASSRVGGNYEQYF. In nucleotides, the CDR3 is TGTGCCAGCAGTCGCGTCGGCGGGAACTACGAGCAGTACTTC.

This clone has a single count. The rearrangement uses TRBV5-1 and TRBJ2-1; tentatively, D is TRBD1 or TRBD2 (5 bases each). V lost 1 base, J lost 7 bases, and 15 bases lay in between. The CDR3 has 15 residues. CDR1 and CDR2 from the germline V gene are SGHRS and YFSETQ. CDR3 DNA: TGCGCCAGCAGCTTGCTCGGGGCCCGGCGTAATGAGCAGTTCTTC. This codes for CASSLLGARRNEQFF.